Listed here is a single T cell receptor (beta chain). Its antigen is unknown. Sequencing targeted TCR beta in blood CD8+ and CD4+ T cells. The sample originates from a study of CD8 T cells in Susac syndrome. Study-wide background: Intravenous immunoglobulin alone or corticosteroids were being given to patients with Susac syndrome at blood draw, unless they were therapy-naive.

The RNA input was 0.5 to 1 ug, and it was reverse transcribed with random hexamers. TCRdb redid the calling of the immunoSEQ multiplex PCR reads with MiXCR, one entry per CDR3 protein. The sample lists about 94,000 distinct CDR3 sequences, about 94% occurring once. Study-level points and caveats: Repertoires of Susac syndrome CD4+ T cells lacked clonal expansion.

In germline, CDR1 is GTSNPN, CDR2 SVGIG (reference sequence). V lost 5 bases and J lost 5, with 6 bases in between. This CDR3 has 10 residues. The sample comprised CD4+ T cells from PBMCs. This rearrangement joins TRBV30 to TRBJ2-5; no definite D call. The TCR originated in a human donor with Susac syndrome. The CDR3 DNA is TGTGCCTGGGCCCAGGAGACCCAGTACTTC. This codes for CAWAQETQYF.